This is a list of T cell receptor beta chains from one sample in a study of blood T cell repertoires in COVID-19. Assay used: immunoSEQ multiplex PCR; TCRdb lists only in-frame clones, some missing. The table has roughly 100,000 clones, 84% seen once; the top ten hold about 27%. Sequenced material: peripheral blood. These receptors were taken from a man between 60 and 75 years old with acute or convalescent COVID-19. Both conserved end residues are part of each CDR3. The order of the fields is J gene, D gene, clone size, V gene, CDR3 protein, CDR3 DNA. The D gene is left open where the match is weak. Clone size, where shown, is once, few, many, or a class for clones that have expanded.

>TRBJ1-2|.|.|TRBV14
CASSQDGHPRGYGYTF
TGTGCCAGCAGCCAAGATGGGCACCCCAGGGGCTATGGCTACACCTTC
>TRBJ2-7|.|.|TRBV5-1
CASSEGDPGVDEQYF
TGCGCCAGCAGTGAAGGTGATCCGGGGGTCGACGAGCAGTACTTC
>TRBJ2-3|TRBD2|.|TRBV24-1
CATSDFRTSGPSTDTQYF
TGTGCCACCAGTGATTTCCGGACTAGCGGACCAAGCACAGATACGCAGTATTTT
>TRBJ1-5|.|few|TRBV6-6
CASSSPRDGNQPQHF
TGTGCCAGCAGTTCCCCACGGGATGGAAATCAGCCCCAGCATTTT
>TRBJ1-3|.|.|TRBV11-3
CASSSARDTIYF
TGTGCCAGCAGCTCCGCGAGAGACACCATATATTTT
>TRBJ2-2|TRBD1|.|TRBV28
CASRTGATYFTGELFF
TGTGCCAGCAGGACAGGGGCGACCTATTTTACCGGGGAGCTGTTTTTT
>TRBJ1-5|.|.|TRBV28
CASSFLRDGRGNQPQHF
TGTGCCAGCAGTTTCCTCAGGGATGGTCGTGGCAATCAGCCCCAGCATTTT
>TRBJ1-1|TRBD1|.|TRBV7-9
CASSSQGGTEAFF
TGTGCCAGCAGCTCTCAGGGGGGCACTGAAGCTTTCTTT
>TRBJ2-1|TRBD2|few|TRBV10-3
CAISFGGFENEQFF
TGTGCCATCAGTTTCGGGGGGTTTGAGAATGAGCAGTTCTTC
>TRBJ2-3|TRBD1|.|TRBV11-2
CASSPLGTGTSTDTQYF
TGTGCCAGCAGCCCCCTAGGGACAGGGACTAGCACAGATACGCAGTATTTT